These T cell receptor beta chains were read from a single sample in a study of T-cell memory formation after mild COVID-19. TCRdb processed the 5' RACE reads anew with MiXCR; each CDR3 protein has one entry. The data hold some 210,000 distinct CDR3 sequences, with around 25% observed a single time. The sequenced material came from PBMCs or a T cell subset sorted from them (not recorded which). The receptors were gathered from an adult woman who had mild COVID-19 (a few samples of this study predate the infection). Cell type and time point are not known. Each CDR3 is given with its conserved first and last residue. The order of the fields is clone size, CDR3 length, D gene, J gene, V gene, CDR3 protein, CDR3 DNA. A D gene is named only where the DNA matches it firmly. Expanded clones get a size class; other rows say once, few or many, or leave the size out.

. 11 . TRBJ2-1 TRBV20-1 CSAGGRGEQFF TGCAGTGCGGGCGGTCGGGGAGAGCAGTTCTTC
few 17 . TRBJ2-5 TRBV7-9 CASSLASISPHQETQYF TGTGCCAGCAGCTTAGCATCGATTTCCCCTCACCAAGAGACCCAGTACTTC
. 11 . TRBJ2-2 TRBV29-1 CSALYTGELFF TGCAGCGCCCTATACACCGGGGAGCTGTTTTTT
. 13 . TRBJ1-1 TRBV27 CASTSIPFREAFF TGTGCCAGCACCTCAATTCCGTTCAGGGAAGCTTTCTTT
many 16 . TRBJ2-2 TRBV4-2 CASSQEFPPYDGELFF TGTGCCAGCAGCCAAGAATTCCCCCCATATGACGGGGAGCTGTTTTTT
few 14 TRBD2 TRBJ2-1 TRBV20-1 CSATGTSGRNEQFF TGCAGTGCAACCGGGACTAGCGGGAGGAATGAGCAGTTCTTC
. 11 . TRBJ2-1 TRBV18 CASSPPNEQFF TGTGCCAGCTCACCACCTAACGAGCAGTTCTTC
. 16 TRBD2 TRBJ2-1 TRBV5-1 CASQKIAGGLYNEQFF TGCGCCAGCCAAAAAATAGCGGGGGGGCTGTACAATGAGCAGTTCTTC
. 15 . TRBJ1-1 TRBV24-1 CATSEGTGLETEAFF TGTGCCACCAGTGAAGGAACAGGGTTGGAGACTGAAGCTTTCTTT
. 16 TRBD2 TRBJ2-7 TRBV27 CASSWQSSGSLGEQYF TGTGCCAGCAGTTGGCAATCCAGCGGGAGTCTGGGCGAGCAGTACTTC
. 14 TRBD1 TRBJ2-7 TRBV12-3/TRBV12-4 CASSARDREKEQYF TGTGCCAGTTCCGCGAGGGACAGGGAAAAAGAGCAGTACTTC
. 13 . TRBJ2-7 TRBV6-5 CASRRLDGQEQYF TGTGCCAGCAGGCGCCTGGACGGACAGGAGCAGTACTTC
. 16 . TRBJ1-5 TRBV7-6 CASSLAGPSSNQPQHF TGTGCCAGCAGCTTAGCGGGACCCTCTAGCAATCAGCCCCAGCATTTT
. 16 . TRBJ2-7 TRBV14 CASSETGAGRLYEQYF TGTGCCAGCAGCGAAACCGGGGCAGGGCGCCTCTACGAGCAGTACTTC
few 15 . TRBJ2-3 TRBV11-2 CASSLDHGSPDTQYF TGTGCCAGCAGCTTAGACCACGGGAGCCCAGATACGCAGTATTTT
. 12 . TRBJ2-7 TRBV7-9 CASSFRGHEQYF TGTGCCAGCAGCTTTAGGGGCCACGAGCAGTACTTC
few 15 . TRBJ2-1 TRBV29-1 CSVESGFTTYNEQFF TGCAGCGTTGAATCCGGGTTCACCACCTACAATGAGCAGTTCTTC
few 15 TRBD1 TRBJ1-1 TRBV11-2 CASSGIGQGAGEAFF TGTGCCAGCAGCGGAATTGGACAGGGGGCTGGTGAAGCTTTCTTT
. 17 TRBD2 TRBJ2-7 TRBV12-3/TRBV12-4 CASSLGGRQLLTYEQYF TGTGCCAGCAGTTTGGGAGGGAGACAACTTCTGACCTACGAGCAGTACTTC
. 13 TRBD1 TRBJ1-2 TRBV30 CACTRRQGNGYTF TGTGCCTGCACGCGCCGACAGGGAAATGGCTACACCTTC
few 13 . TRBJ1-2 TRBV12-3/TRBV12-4 CASSLASTYGYTF TGTGCCAGCAGTTTGGCCAGTACCTATGGCTACACCTTC
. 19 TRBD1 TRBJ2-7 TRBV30 CAWSVSRYGGGTGIYEQYF TGTGCCTGGAGTGTAAGTAGATATGGTGGAGGGACAGGGATCTACGAGCAGTACTTC
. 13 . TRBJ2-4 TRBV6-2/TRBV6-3 CASSSQGRRIQYF TGTGCCAGCAGTTCCCAGGGACGGCGCATTCAGTACTTC
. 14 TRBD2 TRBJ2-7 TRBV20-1 CSARPSGGLREQYF TGCAGTGCTAGACCTAGCGGGGGCCTTCGCGAGCAGTACTTC
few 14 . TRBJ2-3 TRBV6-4 CASSDSRQPDTQYF TGTGCCAGCAGTGACTCGAGGCAGCCAGATACGCAGTATTTT
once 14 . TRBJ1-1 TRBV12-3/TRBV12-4 CASTIGGGWGEAFF TGTGCCAGCACCATCGGGGGTGGCTGGGGTGAAGCTTTCTTT
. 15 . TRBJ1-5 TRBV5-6 CASSLNPFLNQPQHF TGTGCCAGCAGCTTGAACCCCTTCCTCAATCAGCCCCAGCATTTT
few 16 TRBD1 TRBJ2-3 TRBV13 CASSRSGQEGTDTQYF TGTGCCAGCAGCCGATCGGGACAGGAGGGCACAGATACGCAGTATTTT
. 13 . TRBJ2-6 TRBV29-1 CSVDASGANVLTF TGCAGCGTTGACGCGTCTGGGGCCAACGTCCTGACTTTC
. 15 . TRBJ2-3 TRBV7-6 CASSLAFGSTDTQYF TGTGCCAGCAGCTTAGCTTTTGGTAGCACAGATACGCAGTATTTT
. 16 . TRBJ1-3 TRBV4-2 CASSQETAGTGNTIYF TGTGCCAGCAGCCAAGAGACCGCAGGGACTGGAAACACCATATATTTT
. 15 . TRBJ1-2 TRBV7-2 CASIPAGIIGYGYTF TGTGCCAGCATCCCGGCAGGCATAATCGGCTATGGCTACACCTTC
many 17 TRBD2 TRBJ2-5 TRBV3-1 CASSPEVDRPGRETQYF TGTGCCAGCAGCCCGGAGGTCGACCGGCCCGGGAGGGAGACCCAGTACTTC
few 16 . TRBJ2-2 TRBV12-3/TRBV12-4 CASSLVVRRNTGELFF TGTGCCAGCAGTTTAGTGGTCCGCCGGAACACCGGGGAGCTGTTTTTT
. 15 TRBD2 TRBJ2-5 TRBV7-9 CASSIGTSGVETQYF TGTGCCAGCAGCATTGGGACTAGCGGTGTGGAGACCCAGTACTTC
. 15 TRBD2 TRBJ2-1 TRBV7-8 CASRNAPGTSNEQFF TGTGCCAGCAGAAACGCGCCCGGGACTAGTAATGAGCAGTTCTTC
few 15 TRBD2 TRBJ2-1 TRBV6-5 CASSYSLAGGGEQFF TGTGCCAGCAGTTACTCTCTAGCGGGAGGTGGTGAGCAGTTCTTC